Below, one T cell receptor (beta chain) is given with its context. This could be a read error, since a much larger clone is one nucleotide away. CDR3 regions were amplified by Arm-PCR using iRepertoire HTBI primers to build TCR beta libraries. In TCRdb, the multiplex PCR reads were re-called with MiXCR into one record per CDR3 protein. This table has 450,000 to 600,000 distinct CDR3 sequences, about a sixth appearing once. Specified time point: newly diagnosed GD, antithyroid drugs for less than 3 months. Preparation of the TCR library used RNA extracted from PBMCs. These data are taken from a study of regulatory T cells in long-lasting Graves disease. Study-wide context: For under 3 months, newly diagnosed Graves' patients had been taking antithyroid drugs.

Between the trimmed V and J ends, which lost 4 bases and 7 bases, there was a span of 11 bases. Germline values: CDR1 ENHRY, CDR2 SYGVKD. The CDR3 extends over 13 amino acids. These same records also appear under a second study, on T cells in Graves' hyperthyroidism and ophthalmopathy. That work states: An initial round of RT-PCR targeting the TCR CDR3 relied on the HTBI primer set.

This clonotype originated in a man aged 35-49 years with Graves disease. The chain uses TRBV10-3 and TRBJ2-1; D is possibly TRBD1 (5 bases). The sample in question was peripheral blood mononuclear cells (PBMCs), obtained at new diagnosis, from a patient treated with antithyroid drugs. The CDR3 sequence: CAISVDKRNEQFF. For the CDR3, the DNA is TGTGCCATCAGTGTGGACAAGCGAAATGAGCAGTTCTTC.